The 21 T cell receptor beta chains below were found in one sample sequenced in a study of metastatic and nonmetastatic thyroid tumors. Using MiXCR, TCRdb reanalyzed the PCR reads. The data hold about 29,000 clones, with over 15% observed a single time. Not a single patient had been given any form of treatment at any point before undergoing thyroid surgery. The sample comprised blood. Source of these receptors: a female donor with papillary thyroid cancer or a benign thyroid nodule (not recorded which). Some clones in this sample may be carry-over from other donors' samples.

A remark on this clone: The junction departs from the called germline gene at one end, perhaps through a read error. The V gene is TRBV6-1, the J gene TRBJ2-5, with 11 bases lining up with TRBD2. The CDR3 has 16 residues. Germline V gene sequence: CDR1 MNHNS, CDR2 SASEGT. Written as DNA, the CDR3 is TGTGCCAGCAGCTCTGTGACTAGCGGGGACCAAGAGACCCGGTACTTC. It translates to CASSSVTSGDQETRYF.

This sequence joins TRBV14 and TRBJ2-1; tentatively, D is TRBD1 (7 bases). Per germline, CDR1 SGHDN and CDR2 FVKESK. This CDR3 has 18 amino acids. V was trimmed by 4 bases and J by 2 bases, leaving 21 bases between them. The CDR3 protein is CASSLRQGGDQTYNEQFF. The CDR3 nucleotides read TGTGCCAGCAGCCTGCGACAGGGAGGAGACCAAACCTACAATGAGCAGTTCTTC.

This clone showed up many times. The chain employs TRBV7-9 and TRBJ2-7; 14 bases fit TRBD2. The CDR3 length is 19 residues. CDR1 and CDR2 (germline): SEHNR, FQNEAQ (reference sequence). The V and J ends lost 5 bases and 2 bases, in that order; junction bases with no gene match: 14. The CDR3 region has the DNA TGTGCCAGCAGCCCAATAGGACTAGCGGGAGGTGAACTTACCTACGAGCAGTACTTC. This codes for CASSPIGLAGGELTYEQYF.

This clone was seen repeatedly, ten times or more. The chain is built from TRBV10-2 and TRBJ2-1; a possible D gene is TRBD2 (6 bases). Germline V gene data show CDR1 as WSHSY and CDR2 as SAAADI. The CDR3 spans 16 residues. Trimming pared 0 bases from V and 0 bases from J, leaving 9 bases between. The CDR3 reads CASSESSSASYNEQFF. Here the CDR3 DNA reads TGCGCCAGCAGTGAGTCCTCTAGCGCCTCCTACAATGAGCAGTTCTTC.

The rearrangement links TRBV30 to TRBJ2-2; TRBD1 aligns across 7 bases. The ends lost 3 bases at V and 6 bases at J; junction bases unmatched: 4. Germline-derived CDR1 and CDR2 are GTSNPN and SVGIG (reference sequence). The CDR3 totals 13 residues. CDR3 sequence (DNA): TGTGCCTGGAGAGTGCAGGGGGCCGGGGAGCTGTTTTTT. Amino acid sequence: CAWRVQGAGELFF.

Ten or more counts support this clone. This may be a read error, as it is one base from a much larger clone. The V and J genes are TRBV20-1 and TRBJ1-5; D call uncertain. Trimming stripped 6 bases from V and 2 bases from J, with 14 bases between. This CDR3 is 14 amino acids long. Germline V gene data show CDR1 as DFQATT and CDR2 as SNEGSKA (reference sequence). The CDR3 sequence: CSARALWGNQPQHF. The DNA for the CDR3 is TGCAGTGCAAGGGCCCTGTGGGGCAATCAGCCCCAGCATTTT.

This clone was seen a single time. The chain's CDR3 is CASSDPRGVSSPLHF. CDR3 nucleotides: TGTGCCAGCAGCGACCCTCGCGGGGTATCCTCACCCCTCCACTTT. This chain links TRBV7-9 with TRBJ1-6, with unresolved D. The CDR3 spans 15 residues. V lost 5 bases, J lost 10 bases, and 18 bases lay in between. Germline V gives CDR1 SEHNR, CDR2 FQNEAQ (reference sequence).

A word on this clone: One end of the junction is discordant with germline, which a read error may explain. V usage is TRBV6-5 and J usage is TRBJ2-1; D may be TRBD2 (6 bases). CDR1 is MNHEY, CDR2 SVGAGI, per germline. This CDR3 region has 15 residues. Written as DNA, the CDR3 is TGTGCCAGCAGTTACTCGGGAGGTCCTGGCGATGAGCAGTCCTTC. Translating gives CASSYSGGPGDEQSF.

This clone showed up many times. The CDR3 DNA reads as TGTGCCAGCTCACCATCGAAGGGGTACGAGCAGTACTTC. Translated: CASSPSKGYEQYF. V gene TRBV18 combines with J gene TRBJ2-7; tentative D call: TRBD1 (5 bases). V was cut by 2 bases and J by 4 bases, with 9 bases left in between. From germline, CDR1 is KGHSH and CDR2 LQKENI. This CDR3 contains 13 residues.

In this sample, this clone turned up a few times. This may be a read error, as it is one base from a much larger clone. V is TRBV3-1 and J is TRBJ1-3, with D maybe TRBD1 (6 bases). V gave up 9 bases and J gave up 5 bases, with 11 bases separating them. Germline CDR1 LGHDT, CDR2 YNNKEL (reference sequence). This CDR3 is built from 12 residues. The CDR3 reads CASRGARNTIYF. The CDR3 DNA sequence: TGTGCCAGTAGGGGGGCTAGAAACACCATATATTTT.

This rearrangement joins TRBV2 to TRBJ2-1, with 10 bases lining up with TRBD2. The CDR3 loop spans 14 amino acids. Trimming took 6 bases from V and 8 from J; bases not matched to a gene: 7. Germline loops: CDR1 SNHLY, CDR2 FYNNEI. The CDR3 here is CASRSGTSDHEQFF. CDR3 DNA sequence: TGTGCCAGCAGGTCCGGGACTAGCGATCATGAGCAGTTCTTC.

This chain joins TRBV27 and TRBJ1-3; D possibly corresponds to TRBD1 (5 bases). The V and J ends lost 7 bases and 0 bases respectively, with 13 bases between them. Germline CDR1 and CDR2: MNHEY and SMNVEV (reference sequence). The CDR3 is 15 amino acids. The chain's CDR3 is CASKYDRSSGNTIYF. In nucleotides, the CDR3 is TGTGCCAGCAAATATGACAGAAGCTCTGGAAACACCATATATTTT.

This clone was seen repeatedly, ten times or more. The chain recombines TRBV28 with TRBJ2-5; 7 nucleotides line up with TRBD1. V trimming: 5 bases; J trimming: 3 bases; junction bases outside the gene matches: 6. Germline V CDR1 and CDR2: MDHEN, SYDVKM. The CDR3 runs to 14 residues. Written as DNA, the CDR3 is TGTGCCAGCAGTCCACATACAGGGGAAGAGACCCAGTACTTC. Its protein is CASSPHTGEETQYF.

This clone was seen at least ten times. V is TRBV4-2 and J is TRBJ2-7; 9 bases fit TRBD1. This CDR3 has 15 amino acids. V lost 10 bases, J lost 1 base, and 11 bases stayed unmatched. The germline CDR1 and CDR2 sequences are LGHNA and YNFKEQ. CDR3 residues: CATSTGTGRSYEQYF. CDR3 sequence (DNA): TGTGCCACCTCAACCGGGACAGGGCGTTCCTACGAGCAGTACTTC.

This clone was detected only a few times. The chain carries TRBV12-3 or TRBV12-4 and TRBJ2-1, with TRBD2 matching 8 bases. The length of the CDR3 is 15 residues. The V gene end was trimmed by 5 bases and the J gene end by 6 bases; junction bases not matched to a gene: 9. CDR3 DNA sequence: TGTGCCAGCAGTCCCTTCACTAGCGGTCGCAATGAGCAGTTCTTC. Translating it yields CASSPFTSGRNEQFF.

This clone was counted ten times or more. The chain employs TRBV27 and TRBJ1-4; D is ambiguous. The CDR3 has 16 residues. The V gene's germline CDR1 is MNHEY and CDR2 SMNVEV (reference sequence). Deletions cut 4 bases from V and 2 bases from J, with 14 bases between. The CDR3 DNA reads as TGTGCCAGCAGTTCTCTCATGTCGGGCACTAATGAAAAACTGTTTTTT. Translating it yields CASSSLMSGTNEKLFF. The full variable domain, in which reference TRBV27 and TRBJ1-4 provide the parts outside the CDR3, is EAQVTQNPRYLITVTGKKLTVTCSQNMNHEYMSWYRQDPGLGLRQIYYSMNVEVTDKGDVPEGYKVSRKEKRNFPLILESPSPNQTSLYFCASSSLMSGTNEKLFFGSGTQLSVL.

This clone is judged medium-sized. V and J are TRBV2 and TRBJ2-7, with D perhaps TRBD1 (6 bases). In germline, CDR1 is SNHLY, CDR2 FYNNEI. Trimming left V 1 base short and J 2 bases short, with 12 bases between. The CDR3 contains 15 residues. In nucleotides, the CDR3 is TGTGCCAGCAGTGAAGAGGGACATGGGACCTACGAGCAGTACTTC. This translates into CASSEEGHGTYEQYF.

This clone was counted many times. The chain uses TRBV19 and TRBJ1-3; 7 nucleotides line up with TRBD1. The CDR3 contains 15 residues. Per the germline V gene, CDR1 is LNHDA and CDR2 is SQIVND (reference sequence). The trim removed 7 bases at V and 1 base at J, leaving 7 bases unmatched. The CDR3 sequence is CASKPGTVSGNTIYF. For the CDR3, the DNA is TGTGCCAGTAAGCCCGGGACAGTTTCTGGAAACACCATATATTTT.

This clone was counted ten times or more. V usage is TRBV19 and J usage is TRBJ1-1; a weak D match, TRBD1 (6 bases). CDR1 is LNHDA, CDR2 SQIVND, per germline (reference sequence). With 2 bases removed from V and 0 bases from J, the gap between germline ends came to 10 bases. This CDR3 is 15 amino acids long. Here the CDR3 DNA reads TGTGCCAGTAGTATACAGGGGCGTATGAACACTGAAGCTTTCTTT. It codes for CASSIQGRMNTEAFF.

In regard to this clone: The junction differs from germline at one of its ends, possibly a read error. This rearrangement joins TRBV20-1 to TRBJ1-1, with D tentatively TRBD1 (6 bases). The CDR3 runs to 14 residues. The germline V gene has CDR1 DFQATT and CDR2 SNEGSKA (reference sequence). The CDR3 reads CSANPGDLNNEAFF. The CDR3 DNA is TGCAGTGCTAACCCAGGGGACCTGAACAATGAAGCTTTCTTT.

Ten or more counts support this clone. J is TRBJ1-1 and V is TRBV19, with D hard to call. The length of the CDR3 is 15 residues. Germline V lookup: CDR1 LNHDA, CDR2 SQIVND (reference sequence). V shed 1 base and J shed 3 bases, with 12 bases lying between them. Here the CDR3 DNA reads TGTGCCAGTAGTATAGGTCCCGATAGGGACACTGAAGCTTTCTTT. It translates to CASSIGPDRDTEAFF.